The clone carrying this T cell receptor (beta chain) has ten or more counts. The antigen is undetermined. The data derive from a study of T cells in Graves' hyperthyroidism and ophthalmopathy. Authors of the study amplified TCR beta CDR3 regions from RNA transcripts. The HTBI primer set was used in a first-round RT-PCR of the TCR CDR3. MiXCR was run by TCRdb on the multiplex PCR reads, yielding one entry per CDR3 protein. The sample yields 250,000 to 400,000 distinct CDR3 sequences, 12% to 15% seen once. Patients with uncontrolled infections, other autoimmune diseases, pregnancy or lactation were excluded. In making diagnoses, clinical symptoms, serum thyroxine and TRAb, thyroid ultrasound and orbital computed tomography were all used. Findings and caveats of the study: It was a median approximately six months before onset that the model predicted ophthalmopathy. Ophthalmopathy stood apart from stable hyperthyroidism in a 13 V-J model.

The CDR3 has 14 residues. CDR1 is SNHLY, CDR2 FYNNEI, per germline. Trimming took off 6 bases at V and 1 base at J, with 12 bases between the two ends. Material: blood. The receptor comes from a woman in her thirties or forties with Graves' ophthalmopathy. V and J are TRBV2 and TRBJ2-5; a weak D match, TRBD2 (5 bases). The CDR3 DNA is TGTGCCAGCAGAAGGAGGAGCGGCCAAGAGACCCAGTACTTC. Translating it yields CASRRRSGQETQYF. Filled out from reference TRBV2 and TRBJ2-5, the complete variable domain reads EPEVTQTPSHQVTQMGQEVILRCVPISNHLYFYWYRQILGQKVEFLVSFYNNEISEKSEIFDDQFSVERPDGSNFTLKIRSTKLEDSAMYFCASRRRSGQETQYFGPGTRLLVL.